This entry features one T cell receptor beta chain sequence. The sample comes from a study of OX40 agonist ivuxolimab in advanced cancers. Per germline, CDR1 MDHEN and CDR2 SYDVKM. This CDR3 is built from 12 residues. Trimming took off 7 bases at V and 2 bases at J, with 8 bases between the two ends. Profiled with immunoSEQ multiplex PCR; TCRdb holds only in-frame clones, not every one. The sample includes tens of thousands of clones, 80% of them seen just once. The chain has TRBV28 and TRBJ1-2; D is perhaps TRBD1 (6 bases). The sequencing used CD4+ or CD8+ T cells sorted from blood, collected in a trial of the OX40 agonist ivuxolimab. This TCR derives from an adult with an advanced solid tumor such as melanoma, head and neck, liver or kidney cancer. In nucleotides, the CDR3 is TGTGCCAGCACGGACAGAAACTATGGCTACACCTTC. Residues: CASTDRNYGYTF.